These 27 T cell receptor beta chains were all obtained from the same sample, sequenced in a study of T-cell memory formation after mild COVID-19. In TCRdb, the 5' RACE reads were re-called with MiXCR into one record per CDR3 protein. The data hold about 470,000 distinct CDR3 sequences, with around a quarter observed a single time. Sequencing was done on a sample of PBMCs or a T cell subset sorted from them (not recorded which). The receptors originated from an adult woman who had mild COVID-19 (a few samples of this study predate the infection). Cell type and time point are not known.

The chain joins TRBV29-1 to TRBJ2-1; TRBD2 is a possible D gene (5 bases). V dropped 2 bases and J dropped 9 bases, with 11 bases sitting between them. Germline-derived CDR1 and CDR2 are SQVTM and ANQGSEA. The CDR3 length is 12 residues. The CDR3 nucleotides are TGCAGCGTTGAAAGGGTTGGGAGTGAGCAGTTCTTC. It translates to CSVERVGSEQFF.

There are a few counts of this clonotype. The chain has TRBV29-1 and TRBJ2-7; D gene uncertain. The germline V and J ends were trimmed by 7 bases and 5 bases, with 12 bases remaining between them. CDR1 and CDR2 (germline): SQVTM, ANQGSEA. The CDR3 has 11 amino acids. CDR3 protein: CSGSFWNEQYF. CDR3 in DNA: TGCAGCGGGAGTTTCTGGAACGAGCAGTACTTC.

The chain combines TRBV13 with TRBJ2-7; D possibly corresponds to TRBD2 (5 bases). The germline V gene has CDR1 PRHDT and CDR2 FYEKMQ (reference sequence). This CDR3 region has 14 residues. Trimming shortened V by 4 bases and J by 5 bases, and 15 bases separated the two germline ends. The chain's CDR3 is CASSSREGLDEQYF. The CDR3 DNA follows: TGTGCCAGCAGCTCACGTGAGGGTCTCGACGAGCAGTACTTC.

The CDR3 loop is CASDGWTEAFF. Written as DNA, the CDR3 is TGTGCCAGCGATGGATGGACTGAAGCTTTCTTT. This rearrangement joins TRBV19 to TRBJ1-1; D gene ambiguous. Germline V CDR1 and CDR2: LNHDA, SQIVND (reference sequence). Between the trimmed V and J ends, which lost 9 bases and 5 bases, there was a span of 10 bases. The CDR3 is 11 amino acids.

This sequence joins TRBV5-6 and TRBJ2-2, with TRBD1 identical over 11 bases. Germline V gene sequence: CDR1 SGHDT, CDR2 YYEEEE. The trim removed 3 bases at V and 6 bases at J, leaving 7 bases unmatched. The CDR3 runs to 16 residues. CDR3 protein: CASSYLRDRGSGELFF. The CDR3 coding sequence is TGTGCCAGCAGCTATCTCCGGGACAGGGGGTCCGGGGAGCTGTTTTTT. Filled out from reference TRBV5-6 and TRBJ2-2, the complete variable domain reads DAGVTQSPTHLIKTRGQQVTLRCSPKSGHDTVSWYQQALGQGPQFIFQYYEEEERQRGNFPDRFSGHQFPNYSSELNVNALLLGDSALYLCASSYLRDRGSGELFFGEGSRLTVL.

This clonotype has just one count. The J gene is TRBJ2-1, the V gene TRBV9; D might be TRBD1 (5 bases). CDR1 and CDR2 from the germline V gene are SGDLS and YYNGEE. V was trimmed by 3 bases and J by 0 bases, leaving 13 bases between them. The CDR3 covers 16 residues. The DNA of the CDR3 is TGTGCCAGCAGCGAGCTAGGACATCGCTCCTACAATGAGCAGTTCTTC. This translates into CASSELGHRSYNEQFF. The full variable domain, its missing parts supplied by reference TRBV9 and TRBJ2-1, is DSGVTQTPKHLITATGQRVTLRCSPRSGDLSVYWYQQSLDQGLQFLIQYYNGEERAKGNILERFSAQQFPDLHSELNLSSLELGDSALYFCASSELGHRSYNEQFFGPGTRLTVL.

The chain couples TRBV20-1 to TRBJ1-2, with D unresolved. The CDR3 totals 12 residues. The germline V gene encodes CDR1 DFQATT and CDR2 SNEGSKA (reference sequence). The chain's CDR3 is CAAGNPLYGYTF. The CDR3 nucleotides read TGCGCCGCTGGGAACCCGCTCTATGGCTACACCTTC.

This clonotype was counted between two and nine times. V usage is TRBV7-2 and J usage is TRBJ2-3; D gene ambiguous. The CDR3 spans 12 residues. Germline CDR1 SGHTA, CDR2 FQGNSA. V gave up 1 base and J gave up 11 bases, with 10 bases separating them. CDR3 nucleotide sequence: TGTGCCAGCAGCTTAGTGATTGGCAGGCAGTATTTT. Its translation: CASSLVIGRQYF. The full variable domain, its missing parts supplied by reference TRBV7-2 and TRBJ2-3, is GAGVSQSPSNKVTEKGKDVELRCDPISGHTALYWYRQSLGQGLEFLIYFQGNSAPDKSGLPSDRFSAERTGGSVSTLTIQRTQQEDSAVYLCASSLVIGRQYFGPGTRLTVL.

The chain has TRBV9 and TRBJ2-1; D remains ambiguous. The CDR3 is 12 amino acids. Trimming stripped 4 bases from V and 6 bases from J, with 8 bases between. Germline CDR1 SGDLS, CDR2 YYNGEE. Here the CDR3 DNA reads TGTGCCAGCAGCCCTCCCGCCAATGAGCAGTTCTTC. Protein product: CASSPPANEQFF.

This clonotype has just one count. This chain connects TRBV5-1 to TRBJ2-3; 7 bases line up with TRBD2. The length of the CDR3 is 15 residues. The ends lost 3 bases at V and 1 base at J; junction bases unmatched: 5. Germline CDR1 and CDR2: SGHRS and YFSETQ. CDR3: CASSWGGGGTDTQYF. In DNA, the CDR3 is TGCGCCAGCAGCTGGGGCGGGGGAGGCACAGATACGCAGTATTTT.

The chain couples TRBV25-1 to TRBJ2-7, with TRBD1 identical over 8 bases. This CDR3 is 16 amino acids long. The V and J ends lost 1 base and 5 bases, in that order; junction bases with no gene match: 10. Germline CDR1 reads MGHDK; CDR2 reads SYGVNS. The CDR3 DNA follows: TGTGCCAGCAGTGAATTGGCCGGGACAGGAACCAACGAGCAGTACTTC. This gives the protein CASSELAGTGTNEQYF.

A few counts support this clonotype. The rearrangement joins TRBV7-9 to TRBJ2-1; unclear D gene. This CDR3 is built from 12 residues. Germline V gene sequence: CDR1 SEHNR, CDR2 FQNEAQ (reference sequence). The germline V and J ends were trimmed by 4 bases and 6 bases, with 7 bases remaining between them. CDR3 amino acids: CASSYIGNEQFF. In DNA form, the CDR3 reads TGTGCCAGCAGCTATATAGGCAATGAGCAGTTCTTC.

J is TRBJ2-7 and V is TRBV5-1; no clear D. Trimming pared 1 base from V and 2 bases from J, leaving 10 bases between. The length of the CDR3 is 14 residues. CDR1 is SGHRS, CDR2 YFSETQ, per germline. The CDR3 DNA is TGCGCCAGCAGCTTGAACGTTGCCCCCTACGAGCAGTACTTC. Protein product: CASSLNVAPYEQYF. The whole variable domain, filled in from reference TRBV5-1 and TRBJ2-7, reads KAGVTQTPRYLIKTRGQQVTLSCSPISGHRSVSWYQQTPGQGLQFLFEYFSETQRNKGNFPGRFSGRQFSNSRSEMNVSTLELGDSALYLCASSLNVAPYEQYFGPGTRLTVT.

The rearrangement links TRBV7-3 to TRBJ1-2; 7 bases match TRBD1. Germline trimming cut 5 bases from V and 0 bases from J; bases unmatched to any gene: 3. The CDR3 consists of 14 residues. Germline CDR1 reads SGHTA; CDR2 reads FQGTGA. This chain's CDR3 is CASSRDSSNYGYTF. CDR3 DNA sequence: TGTGCCAGCAGCCGGGACAGTTCTAACTATGGCTACACCTTC. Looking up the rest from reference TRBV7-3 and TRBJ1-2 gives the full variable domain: GAGVSQTPSNKVTEKGKYVELRCDPISGHTALYWYRQSLGQGPEFLIYFQGTGAADDSGLPNDRFFAVRPEGSVSTLKIQRTERGDSAVYLCASSRDSSNYGYTFGSGTRLTVV.

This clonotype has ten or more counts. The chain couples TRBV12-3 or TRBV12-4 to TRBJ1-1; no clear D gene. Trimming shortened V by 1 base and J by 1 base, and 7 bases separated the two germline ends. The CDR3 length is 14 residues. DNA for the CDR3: TGTGCCAGCAGTTTAGGGGGAGGGAACACTGAAGCTTTCTTT. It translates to CASSLGGGNTEAFF.

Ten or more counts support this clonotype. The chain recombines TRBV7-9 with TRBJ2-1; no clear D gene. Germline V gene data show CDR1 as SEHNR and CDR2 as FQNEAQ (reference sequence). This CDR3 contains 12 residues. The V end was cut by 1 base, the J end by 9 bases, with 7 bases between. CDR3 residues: CASSLDWSEQFF. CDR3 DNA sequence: TGTGCCAGCAGCTTAGACTGGAGTGAGCAGTTCTTC.

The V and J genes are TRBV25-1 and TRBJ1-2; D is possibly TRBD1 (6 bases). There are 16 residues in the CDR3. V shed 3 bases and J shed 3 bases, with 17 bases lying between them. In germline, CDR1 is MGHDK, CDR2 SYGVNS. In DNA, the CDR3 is TGTGCCAGCAGTGACCTCGAGGGGGAGATATACTATGGCTACACCTTC. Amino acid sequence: CASSDLEGEIYYGYTF.

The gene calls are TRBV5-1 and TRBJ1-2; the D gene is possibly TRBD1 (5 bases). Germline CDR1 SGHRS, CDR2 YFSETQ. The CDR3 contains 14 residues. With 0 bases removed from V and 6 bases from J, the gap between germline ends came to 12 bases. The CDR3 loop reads CASSLGQLSNGYTF. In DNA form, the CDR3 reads TGCGCCAGCAGCTTGGGACAGCTCTCGAATGGCTACACCTTC.

The CDR3 DNA sequence: TGTGCCAGCAGCTTATCAGGGCCGGTTGATACGCAGTATTTT. It is translated as CASSLSGPVDTQYF. V usage is TRBV13 and J usage is TRBJ2-3; perhaps TRBD1 as D (5 bases). V lost 2 bases, J lost 6 bases, and 12 bases lay in between. There are 14 residues in the CDR3. Germline V CDR1 and CDR2: PRHDT, FYEKMQ (reference sequence).

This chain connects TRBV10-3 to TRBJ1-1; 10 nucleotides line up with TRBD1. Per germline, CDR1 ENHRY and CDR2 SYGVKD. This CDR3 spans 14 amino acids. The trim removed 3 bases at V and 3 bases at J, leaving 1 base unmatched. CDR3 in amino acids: CAISEGQGDTEAFF. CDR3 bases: TGTGCCATCAGTGAAGGACAGGGGGACACTGAAGCTTTCTTT.

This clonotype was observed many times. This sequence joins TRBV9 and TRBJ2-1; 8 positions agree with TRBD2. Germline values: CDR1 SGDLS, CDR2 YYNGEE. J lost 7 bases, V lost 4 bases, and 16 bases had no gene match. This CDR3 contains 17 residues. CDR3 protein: CASSRAPGGGPGNEQFF. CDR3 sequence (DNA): TGTGCCAGCAGCCGCGCTCCGGGGGGGGGGCCCGGAAATGAGCAGTTCTTC.

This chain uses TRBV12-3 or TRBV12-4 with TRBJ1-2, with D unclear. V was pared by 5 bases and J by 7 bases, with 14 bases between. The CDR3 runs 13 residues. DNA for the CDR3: TGTGCCAGCAGTCCCGAGGAACGTCCTGGCTACACCTTC. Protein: CASSPEERPGYTF.

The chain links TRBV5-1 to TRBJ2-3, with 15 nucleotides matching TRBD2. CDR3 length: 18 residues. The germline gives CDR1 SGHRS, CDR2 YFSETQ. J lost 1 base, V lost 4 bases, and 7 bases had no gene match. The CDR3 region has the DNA TGCGCCAGCAGCCCCGGACTAGCGGGAGGGCGCGGCACAGATACGCAGTATTTT. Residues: CASSPGLAGGRGTDTQYF.

The CDR3 DNA reads TGTGCCAGCAGCCCAACAAGGACGGGGAGCGGGGAGCTGTTTTTT. Translated, it gives CASSPTRTGSGELFF. V gene TRBV12-3 or TRBV12-4 combines with J gene TRBJ2-2, with D maybe TRBD2 (5 bases). The CDR3 length is 15 residues. V shed 6 bases and J shed 7 bases, with 18 bases lying between them.

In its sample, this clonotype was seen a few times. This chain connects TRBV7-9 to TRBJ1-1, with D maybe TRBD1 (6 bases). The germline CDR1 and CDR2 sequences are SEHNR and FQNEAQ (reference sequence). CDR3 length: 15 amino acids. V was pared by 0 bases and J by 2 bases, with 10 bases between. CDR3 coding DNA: TGTGCCAGCAGCTTAGCGGGCAGGGGTAACACTGAAGCTTTCTTT. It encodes CASSLAGRGNTEAFF.

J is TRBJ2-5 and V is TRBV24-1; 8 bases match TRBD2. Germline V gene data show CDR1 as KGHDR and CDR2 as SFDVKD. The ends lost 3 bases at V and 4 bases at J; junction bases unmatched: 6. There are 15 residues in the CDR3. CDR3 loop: CATSDPSRGGETQYF. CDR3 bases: TGTGCCACCAGTGATCCATCTCGGGGGGGAGAGACCCAGTACTTC.

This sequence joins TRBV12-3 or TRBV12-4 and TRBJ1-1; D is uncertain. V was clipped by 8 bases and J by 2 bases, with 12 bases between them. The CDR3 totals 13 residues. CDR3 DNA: TGTGCCAGCCTAAAAATGTACAACACTGAAGCTTTCTTT. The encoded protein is CASLKMYNTEAFF.